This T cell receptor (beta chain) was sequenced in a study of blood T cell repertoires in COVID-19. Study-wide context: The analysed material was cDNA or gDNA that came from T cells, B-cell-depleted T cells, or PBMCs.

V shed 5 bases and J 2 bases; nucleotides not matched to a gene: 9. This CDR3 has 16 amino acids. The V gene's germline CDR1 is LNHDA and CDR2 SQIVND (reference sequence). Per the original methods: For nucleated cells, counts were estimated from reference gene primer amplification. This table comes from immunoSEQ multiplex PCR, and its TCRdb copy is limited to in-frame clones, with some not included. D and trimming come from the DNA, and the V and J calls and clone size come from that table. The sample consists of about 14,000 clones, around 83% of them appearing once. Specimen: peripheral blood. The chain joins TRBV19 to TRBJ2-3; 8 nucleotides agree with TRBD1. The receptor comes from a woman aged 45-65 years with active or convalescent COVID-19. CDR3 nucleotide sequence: TGTGCCAGTAGTGTTCGAGCAGGGGGCACCACAGATACGCAGTATTTT. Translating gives CASSVRAGGTTDTQYF. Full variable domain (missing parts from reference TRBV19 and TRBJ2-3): DGGITQSPKYLFRKEGQNVTLSCEQNLNHDAMYWYRQDPGQGLRLIYYSQIVNDFQKGDIAEGYSVSREKKESFPLTVTSAQKNPTAFYLCASSVRAGGTTDTQYFGPGTRLTVL.